Included here is one TCR beta chain sequence, with context. Its cognate antigen is unknown. This specimen comes from a study of cytomegalovirus exposure and HLA in healthy donors. Whole-study findings and limits: A later analysis showed that HLA-associated TCR beta chains had undergone more clonal expansion than equally common others.

The PCR employed 60 Vbeta primers together with 13 Jbeta primers. Here immunoSEQ multiplex PCR was the method, and the copy in TCRdb shows in-frame clones only, minus some. The sample carries about 150,000 clones, around 79% recorded once. The V and J ends lost 2 bases and 5 bases respectively, with 15 bases between them. Per germline, CDR1 MNHEY and CDR2 SMNVEV (reference sequence). CDR3 length equals 15 residues. The TCR originated in a human donor in good health. Sequenced material: PBMCs. The chain carries TRBV27 and TRBJ2-5, with D perhaps matching TRBD2 (5 bases). The DNA of the CDR3 is TGTGCCAGCAGTTTACTCCCGGGATCTATGGAGACCCAGTACTTC. Its protein product is CASSLLPGSMETQYF.